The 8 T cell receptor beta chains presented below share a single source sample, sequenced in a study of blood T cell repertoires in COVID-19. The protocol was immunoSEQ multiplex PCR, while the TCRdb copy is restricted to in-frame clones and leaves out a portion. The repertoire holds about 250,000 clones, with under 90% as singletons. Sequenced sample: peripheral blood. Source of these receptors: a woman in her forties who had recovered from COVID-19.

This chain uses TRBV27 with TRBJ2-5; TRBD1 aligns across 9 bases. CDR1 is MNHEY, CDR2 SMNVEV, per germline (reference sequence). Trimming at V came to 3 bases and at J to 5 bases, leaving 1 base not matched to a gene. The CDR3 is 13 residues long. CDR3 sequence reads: CASSFGTGETQYF. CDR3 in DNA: TGTGCCAGCAGTTTCGGGACAGGGGAGACCCAGTACTTC.

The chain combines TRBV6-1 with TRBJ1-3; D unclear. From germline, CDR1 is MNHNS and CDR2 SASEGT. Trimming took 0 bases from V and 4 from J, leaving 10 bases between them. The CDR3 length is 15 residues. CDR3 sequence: CASSEARENGNTIYF. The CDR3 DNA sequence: TGTGCCAGCAGTGAAGCGCGCGAAAACGGAAACACCATATATTTT.

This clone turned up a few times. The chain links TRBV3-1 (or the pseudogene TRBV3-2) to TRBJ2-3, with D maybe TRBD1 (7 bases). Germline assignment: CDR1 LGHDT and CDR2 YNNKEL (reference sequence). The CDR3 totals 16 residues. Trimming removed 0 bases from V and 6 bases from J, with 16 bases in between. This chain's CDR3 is CASSQDGGRGRDTQYF. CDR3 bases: TGTGCCAGCAGCCAAGATGGGGGCAGGGGGAGGGATACGCAGTATTTT.

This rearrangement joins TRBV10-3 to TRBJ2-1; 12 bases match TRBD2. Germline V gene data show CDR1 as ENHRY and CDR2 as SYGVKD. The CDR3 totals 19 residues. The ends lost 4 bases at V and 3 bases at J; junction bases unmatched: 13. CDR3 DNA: TGTGCCATCAGTGGTACCGGGACTAGCGGGCCAACGATCTACAATGAGCAGTTCTTC. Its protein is CAISGTGTSGPTIYNEQFF.

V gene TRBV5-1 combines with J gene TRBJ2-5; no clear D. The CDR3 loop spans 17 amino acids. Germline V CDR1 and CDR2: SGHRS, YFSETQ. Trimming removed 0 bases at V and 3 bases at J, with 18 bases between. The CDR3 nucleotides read TGCGCCAGCAGCTTGGGGCGTTCGCCGCTCCAGGAAGAGACCCAGTACTTC. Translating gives CASSLGRSPLQEETQYF.

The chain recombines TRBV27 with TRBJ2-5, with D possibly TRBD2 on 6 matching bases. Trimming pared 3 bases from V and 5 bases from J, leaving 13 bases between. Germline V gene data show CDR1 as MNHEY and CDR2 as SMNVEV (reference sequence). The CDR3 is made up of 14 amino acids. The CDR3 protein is CASSFAGSVETQYF. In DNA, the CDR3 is TGTGCCAGCAGTTTTGCGGGATCGGTTGAGACCCAGTACTTC.

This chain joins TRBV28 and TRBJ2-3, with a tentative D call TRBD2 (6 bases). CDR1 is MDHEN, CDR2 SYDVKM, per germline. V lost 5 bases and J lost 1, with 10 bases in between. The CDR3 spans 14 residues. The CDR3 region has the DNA TGTGCCAGCAGTCCTCCGGGAGGCACAGATACGCAGTATTTT. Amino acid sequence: CASSPPGGTDTQYF.

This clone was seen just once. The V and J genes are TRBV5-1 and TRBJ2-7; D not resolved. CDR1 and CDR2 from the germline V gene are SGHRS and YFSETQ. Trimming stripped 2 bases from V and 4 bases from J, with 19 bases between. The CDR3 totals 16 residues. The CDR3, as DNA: TGCGCCAGCAGCTTACCGAGGAGCGAGCCTCTATACGAGCAGTACTTC. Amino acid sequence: CASSLPRSEPLYEQYF.